This T cell receptor (beta chain) was recorded in a study of T cells expressing NK-cell markers. As for the study in general: Beta-chain profiling covered CD3+CD56+NKG2C+, CD3+CD56+NKG2C- and CD3+CD56-NKG2C+ sorted subsets. Most of the eight sequenced donors were classified as HCMV-seropositive, and one was classified as seronegative. General study points: Top CD8+ clonotypes included the dominant CD3+CD56+NKG2C+ clonotypes in a handful of donors. No clear determination of HCMV specificity was made for expanded NKG2C+ T cell clones.

With the 5' RACE reads reprocessed, TCRdb shows one record per CDR3 protein and no DNA. The table for this sample gives 500,000 or so distinct CDR3 sequences. As regards this clonotype: The antigen remains unidentified.

This CDR3 contains 19 residues. The germline CDR1 and CDR2 sequences are SGHAT and FQNNGV. The receptor's source is a man younger than 35 in good health. The chain couples TRBV11-2 to TRBJ2-3; TCRdb gives TRBD2 as the D gene, but with no DNA this cannot be confirmed. The specimen sequenced was blood T cells: a sorted CD56 or NKG2C T cell subset, CD4+ or CD8+ T cells, or bulk PBMC T cells (not recorded which). CDR3 sequence: CASSLYPGLAGGRADTQYF.